Included here is one TCR beta chain sequence, with context. The antigen is undetermined. V shed 4 bases and J 2 bases; nucleotides not matched to a gene: 5. CDR1 and CDR2 (germline): SGDLS, YYNGEE. This CDR3 region has 14 residues. The data were obtained in a study of beta chain features in type 1 diabetes. Study observations and caveats: Type 1 diabetes patients had moderately but significantly shorter TCRB CDR3s in all four CD4+ subsets.

Expressed TCRB transcripts were sequenced because the isolated RNA had all been reverse transcribed beforehand. Assay used: immunoSEQ multiplex PCR; TCRdb lists only in-frame clones, some missing. The sample records 600,000 to 750,000 clones, roughly an eighth being singletons. The specimen was naive CD4+ T cells from blood. V and J are TRBV9 and TRBJ2-5; 7 nucleotides match TRBD2. The clonotype originates from a man aged 25-40 years with type 1 diabetes. The CDR3 protein is CASSYGTTQETQYF. Written as DNA, the CDR3 is TGTGCCAGCAGCTATGGGACTACACAAGAGACCCAGTACTTC.